Following are 10 T cell receptor beta chains from one sample sequenced in a study of T cell responses to AZD1222 COVID-19 vaccine. TCRdb's copy holds only in-frame clones and misses some; the assay was immunoSEQ multiplex PCR. Altogether roughly 110,000 clones are present, 80% to 95% being singletons, with the ten largest covering approximately 4.5%. Sequenced here: peripheral blood, sampled on day 0 of AZD1222 vaccination. These receptors all stem from an adult in good health.

The rearrangement joins TRBV3-1 (or the pseudogene TRBV3-2) to TRBJ1-1; D gene uncertain. Per the germline V gene, CDR1 is LGHDT and CDR2 is YNNKEL (reference sequence). CDR3 length equals 14 residues. The V gene lost 7 bases and the J gene lost 4 bases, with 16 bases spanning the gap. The CDR3 here is CASTLGQAATEAFF. CDR3 DNA: TGTGCCAGCACCCTCGGGCAGGCCGCCACTGAAGCTTTCTTT.

V and J are TRBV7-6 and TRBJ1-4; a possible D gene is TRBD1 (5 bases). This CDR3 has 15 residues. The germline gives CDR1 SGHVS, CDR2 FNYEAQ. V lost 2 bases and J 12 bases, leaving 19 bases between the germline ends. CDR3 DNA: TGTGCCAGCAGCTTACCCGGGACTCCCCCGTTAGAACTGTTTTTT. This encodes CASSLPGTPPLELFF.

V gene TRBV28 combines with J gene TRBJ1-1, with no clear D. The CDR3 is 13 residues long. The V and J ends lost 1 base and 2 bases respectively, with 5 bases between them. CDR1 is MDHEN, CDR2 SYDVKM, per germline. The CDR3 region has the DNA TGTGCCAGCAGTTTATACGGTAACACTGAAGCTTTCTTT. This encodes CASSLYGNTEAFF.

The rearrangement uses TRBV2 and TRBJ2-7; D possibly corresponds to TRBD1 (8 bases). The CDR3 runs to 14 residues. The ends were cut back, 7 bases at V and 3 bases at J, with 16 bases in the middle. Looked up from germline, CDR1 is SNHLY and CDR2 is FYNNEI. The CDR3 loop reads CASKRQGTNYEQYF. The CDR3 bases are TGTGCCAGCAAAAGACAGGGGACTAACTACGAGCAGTACTTC.

This clone was seen once. This sequence joins TRBV5-6 and TRBJ1-2; D ambiguous. V gave up 0 bases and J gave up 4 bases, with 10 bases separating them. CDR1 is SGHDT and CDR2 is YYEEEE in the germline V gene. This CDR3 has 14 residues. This CDR3 reads CASSLAALIYGYTF. CDR3 in DNA: TGTGCCAGCAGCTTGGCTGCACTTATCTATGGCTACACCTTC.

This CDR3 reads CASSFGTGGNSPLHF. CDR3 DNA: TGTGCCAGCAGCTTTGGGACAGGGGGTAATTCACCCCTCCACTTT. This chain links TRBV7-2 with TRBJ1-6; 11 bases map to TRBD1. CDR1 is SGHTA, CDR2 FQGNSA, per germline. CDR3 length equals 15 residues. V was pared by 3 bases and J by 6 bases, with 1 base of the junction left unmatched. Together with reference TRBV7-2 and TRBJ1-6, the CDR3 gives the full variable domain: GAGVSQSPSNKVTEKGKDVELRCDPISGHTALYWYRQSLGQGLEFLIYFQGNSAPDKSGLPSDRFSAERTGGSVSTLTIQRTQQEDSAVYLCASSFGTGGNSPLHFGNGTRLTVT.

CDR3 region: CASSQEPGSLNTIYF. The DNA for the CDR3 is TGCGCCAGCAGCCAAGAACCAGGTTCTCTCAACACCATATATTTT. V and J are TRBV4-1 and TRBJ1-3; no clear D gene. Germline V gives CDR1 MGHRA, CDR2 YSYEKL. CDR3 length: 15 residues. Deletions cut 0 bases from V and 7 bases from J, with 13 bases between.

The CDR3 protein is CASSLGQGIGAETQYF. Written as DNA, the CDR3 is TGTGCCAGCAGCTTGGGACAGGGGATTGGAGCAGAGACCCAGTACTTC. The rearrangement links TRBV5-4 to TRBJ2-5; 8 bases are shared with TRBD1. The CDR3 spans 16 residues. V was clipped by 0 bases and J by 4 bases; unmatched bases: 8. Germline V CDR1 and CDR2: SGHNT, YYREEE (reference sequence).

V usage is TRBV5-1 and J usage is TRBJ2-1; 11 nucleotides line up with TRBD2. The J segment lost 5 bases and the V segment lost 2 bases, leaving 9 bases of the junction unmatched. The CDR3 length is 17 residues. CDR1 SGHRS and CDR2 YFSETQ come from the germline V gene. Here the CDR3 DNA reads TGCGCCAGCAGCTTATTGACTAGCGGGGACGGGCACAATGAGCAGTTCTTC. Translation gives CASSLLTSGDGHNEQFF. Looking up the rest from reference TRBV5-1 and TRBJ2-1 gives the full variable domain: KAGVTQTPRYLIKTRGQQVTLSCSPISGHRSVSWYQQTPGQGLQFLFEYFSETQRNKGNFPGRFSGRQFSNSRSEMNVSTLELGDSALYLCASSLLTSGDGHNEQFFGPGTRLTVL.

This sequence joins TRBV6-5 and TRBJ1-2; 9 bases map to TRBD1. The CDR3 contains 13 residues. Unmatched junction bases numbered 7, after V lost 6 bases and J lost 8 bases. Germline V gene data show CDR1 as MNHEY and CDR2 as SVGAGI. For the CDR3, the DNA is TGTGCCAGCAGAAGGACAGGGGCAAGGGGCTACACCTTC. It encodes CASRRTGARGYTF.